This entry lists 9 T cell receptor beta chains sequenced from one sample in a study of T-cell reconstitution after alpha-beta-depleted transplantation in children. Unique molecular identifiers were incorporated into the prepared TCRbeta library. One entry per CDR3 protein, called by TCRdb with MiXCR from the PCR reads. The data hold some 340,000 distinct CDR3 sequences, with approximately 10% observed a single time. Source: PBMCs from the stem cell graft donor, taken from the stem cell graft. All receptors derive from a human donor who donated a stem cell graft to a child with acute lymphoblastic leukemia.

This clonotype has only a few counts. The CDR3 region is CASSGDGGTTTNNEQFF. For the CDR3, the DNA is TGTGCCAGCAGTGGGGATGGCGGGACTACCACCAACAATGAGCAGTTCTTC. The chain links TRBV2 to TRBJ2-1; the match to TRBD2 covers 7 bases. This CDR3 has 17 amino acids. Germline V CDR1 and CDR2: SNHLY, FYNNEI. V shed 4 bases, J shed 5 bases, and the junction held 14 bases outside the gene matches.

This clonotype was recorded many times. The chain is built from TRBV5-5 and TRBJ1-6, with 10 bases identical to TRBD1. With V trimmed by 2 bases and J by 6 bases, 5 bases remained unmatched. Germline V CDR1 and CDR2: SGHKS, YYEKEE (reference sequence). The CDR3 has 16 residues. The CDR3 loop is CASSLRDRGVNSPLHF. CDR3 coding DNA: TGTGCCAGCAGCTTAAGGGACAGGGGAGTTAATTCACCCCTCCACTTT.

The chain carries TRBV10-3 and TRBJ1-2; D unclear. The CDR3 spans 13 residues. V lost 4 bases to trimming and J lost 1 base, with 7 bases between them. CDR1 is ENHRY and CDR2 is SYGVKD in the germline V gene. CDR3 in amino acids: CAISGDNNYGYTF. The CDR3 DNA follows: TGTGCCATCAGTGGAGACAATAACTATGGCTACACCTTC.

This chain uses TRBV6-2 or TRBV6-3 with TRBJ1-3; 7 bases are shared with TRBD1. The CDR3 runs 20 residues. V trimming: 0 bases; J trimming: 0 bases; junction bases outside the gene matches: 14. CDR1 and CDR2 from the germline V gene are MNHEY and SVGEGT. In nucleotides, the CDR3 is TGTGCCAGCAGTTACTCTTCGCCTTTGGGACAGAGCCGCTCTGGAAACACCATATATTTT. As protein: CASSYSSPLGQSRSGNTIYF.

In this sample, this clonotype turned up a few times. In DNA form, the CDR3 reads TGTGCCAGCAGTTTTGCCGGGACGGGCTACAATGAGCAGTTCTTC. Residues: CASSFAGTGYNEQFF. The rearrangement joins TRBV27 to TRBJ2-1; D assignment may be TRBD1 or TRBD2 (5 bases each). The CDR3 is made up of 15 amino acids. Trimming left V 3 bases short and J 3 bases short, with 12 bases between. CDR1 MNHEY and CDR2 SMNVEV come from the germline V gene (reference sequence).

The genes are TRBV12-3 or TRBV12-4 and TRBJ2-3; 7 positions match TRBD1. The V and J ends lost 5 bases and 2 bases, in that order; junction bases with no gene match: 10. This CDR3 contains 16 residues. Here the CDR3 reads CASSPSGTAFTDTQYF. CDR3 bases: TGTGCCAGCAGTCCCTCCGGGACAGCATTCACAGATACGCAGTATTTT.

This chain links TRBV6-2 or TRBV6-3 with TRBJ2-5, with D perhaps TRBD1 (5 bases). Germline CDR1 and CDR2: MNHEY and SVGEGT. The CDR3 totals 16 residues. V shed 6 bases and J shed 1 base, with 18 bases lying between them. CDR3 sequence reads: CASSPRVREPQETQYF. The CDR3 coding sequence is TGTGCCAGCAGCCCACGAGTCAGGGAACCCCAAGAGACCCAGTACTTC.

The V call is TRBV27, the J call TRBJ2-7; 7 nucleotides align to TRBD1. V lost 6 bases to trimming and J lost 4 bases; unmatched junction nucleotides: 15. CDR1 is MNHEY, CDR2 SMNVEV, per germline (reference sequence). The CDR3 is 16 amino acids. The CDR3 sequence: CASSFIGAGGAYEQYF. The CDR3 DNA sequence: TGTGCCAGCAGCTTTATCGGGGCAGGGGGAGCATACGAGCAGTACTTC.

This clonotype showed up just a few times. The V call is TRBV29-1, the J call TRBJ2-7; 8 bases match TRBD1. The V gene's germline CDR1 is SQVTM and CDR2 ANQGSEA. V lost 0 bases and J lost 3; bases outside the gene matches: 4. The CDR3 is made up of 14 amino acids. The CDR3 protein is CSVEDGGQDYEQYF. CDR3 bases: TGCAGCGTTGAAGATGGGGGACAGGACTACGAGCAGTACTTC.